The 8 T cell receptor beta chains reported below all come from one sample, sequenced in a study of shared clonotypes between healthy human individuals. Repertoires were generated with immunoSEQ multiplex PCR, while TCRdb's copy carries only in-frame clones and drops some. The data show 2 million to 2.5 million clones, almost 96% seen once. The sequenced sample consisted of naive CD4+ T cells sorted from blood. Stated subset: CD45RA+ positively selected. The source is a young man in good health.

This clone was observed a single time. The J gene is TRBJ2-1, the V gene TRBV29-1, with 7 bases that match TRBD1. V lost 3 bases to trimming and J lost 15 bases; unmatched junction nucleotides: 5. CDR1 is SQVTM, CDR2 ANQGSEA, per germline. CDR3 length: 10 amino acids. The chain's CDR3 is CSVDRDRGFF. DNA for the CDR3: TGCAGCGTTGACAGGGACAGAGGGTTCTTC.

As DNA, the CDR3 is TGTGCCAGCAGCCTGACAGGGTCGGTTGAGCAGTTCTTC. Encoded protein: CASSLTGSVEQFF. The chain employs TRBV28 and TRBJ2-1, with 7 positions matching TRBD1. This CDR3 comprises 13 residues. CDR1 is MDHEN, CDR2 SYDVKM, per germline. After removal of 6 bases from V and 9 bases from J, the junction contained 8 bases not matched to a gene.

The rearrangement uses TRBV19 and TRBJ2-3; 8 bases align to TRBD1. The CDR3 spans 15 residues. CDR1 and CDR2 from the germline V gene are LNHDA and SQIVND (reference sequence). V lost 5 bases to trimming and J lost 1 base; unmatched junction nucleotides: 5. CDR3: CASSPWTGRTDTQYF. CDR3 nucleotide sequence: TGTGCCAGTAGTCCCTGGACAGGGCGCACAGATACGCAGTATTTT.

CDR3 in amino acids: CAISEREVEAFF. The CDR3 DNA is TGTGCCATCAGTGAGAGAGAAGTTGAAGCTTTCTTT. This chain connects TRBV10-3 to TRBJ1-1; D is ambiguous. This CDR3 is 12 amino acids long. Trimming left V 2 bases short and J 7 bases short, with 8 bases between. From germline, CDR1 is ENHRY and CDR2 SYGVKD.

V and J are TRBV27 and TRBJ1-2; D not resolved. Trimming took 3 bases from V and 5 from J, leaving 10 bases between them. Germline V gene data show CDR1 as MNHEY and CDR2 as SMNVEV (reference sequence). The CDR3 has 13 residues. The CDR3 bases are TGTGCCAGCAGTTTCGAGGGTTCTTATGGCTACACCTTC. Amino acids: CASSFEGSYGYTF.

This clone was seen only once. The chain combines TRBV11-2 with TRBJ2-3; 7 bases are a match to TRBD1. The junction had 10 bases not matched to a gene; V was cut back by 1 base and J by 6 bases. CDR3 length: 16 amino acids. Germline values: CDR1 SGHAT, CDR2 FQNNGV. The CDR3 region is CASSLGDLDRADTQYF. DNA of the CDR3: TGTGCCAGCAGCTTAGGGGACCTTGACAGGGCGGATACGCAGTATTTT.

Note on this clone: Other DNA sequences from this sample encode an identical CDR3 as well. V is TRBV29-1 and J is TRBJ2-3, with D hard to call. Germline V gives CDR1 SQVTM, CDR2 ANQGSEA. V lost 7 bases and J 4 bases, leaving 0 bases between the germline ends. The CDR3 length is 8 residues. Here the CDR3 reads CSADTQYF. In DNA form, the CDR3 reads TGCAGCGCAGATACGCAGTATTTT.

The J gene is TRBJ2-5, the V gene TRBV28, with D hard to call. V lost 2 bases and J lost 5, with 3 bases in between. The CDR3 spans 11 residues. Per germline, CDR1 MDHEN and CDR2 SYDVKM. The CDR3 here is CASSLMETQYF. In DNA, the CDR3 is TGTGCCAGCAGTTTAATGGAGACCCAGTACTTC.